One sample yielded the 3 T cell receptor beta chains listed below, sequenced in a study of T-cell memory formation after mild COVID-19. From the 5' RACE reads, TCRdb called clonotypes with MiXCR, one entry per CDR3 protein. The data hold roughly 340,000 distinct CDR3 sequences, with around a sixth observed a single time. The source material was PBMCs or a T cell subset sorted from them (not recorded which). The receptors derive from a man younger than 35 who had mild COVID-19 (a few samples of this study predate the infection). Cell type and time point are not known.

This clonotype was recorded a few times. The chain joins TRBV10-3 to TRBJ2-7; 7 nucleotides line up with TRBD2. V lost 2 bases to trimming and J lost 7 bases; unmatched junction nucleotides: 2. The CDR3 runs 12 residues. The germline CDR1 and CDR2 sequences are ENHRY and SYGVKD. The CDR3 coding sequence is TGTGCCATCAGTGAGCCCGGGGGGGAGCAGTACGTC. Translated: CAISEPGGEQYV.

This clonotype has at least ten counts. This chain uses TRBV5-4 with TRBJ2-1, with a possible D match to TRBD2 (5 bases). Germline CDR1 SGHNT, CDR2 YYREEE (reference sequence). This CDR3 spans 15 amino acids. Trimming removed 0 bases from V and 8 bases from J, with 15 bases in between. The CDR3 loop is CASSLDTRARYEQFF. The CDR3 DNA reads TGTGCCAGCAGCTTGGATACGCGGGCGAGGTATGAGCAGTTCTTC.

The rearrangement links TRBV7-6 to TRBJ2-3; no clear D gene. Germline CDR1 SGHVS, CDR2 FNYEAQ. The CDR3 is 13 amino acids. V gave up 1 base and J gave up 6 bases, with 8 bases separating them. CDR3 loop: CASSLVRLDTQYF. The CDR3 nucleotides are TGTGCCAGCAGCTTAGTGAGGTTGGATACGCAGTATTTT.